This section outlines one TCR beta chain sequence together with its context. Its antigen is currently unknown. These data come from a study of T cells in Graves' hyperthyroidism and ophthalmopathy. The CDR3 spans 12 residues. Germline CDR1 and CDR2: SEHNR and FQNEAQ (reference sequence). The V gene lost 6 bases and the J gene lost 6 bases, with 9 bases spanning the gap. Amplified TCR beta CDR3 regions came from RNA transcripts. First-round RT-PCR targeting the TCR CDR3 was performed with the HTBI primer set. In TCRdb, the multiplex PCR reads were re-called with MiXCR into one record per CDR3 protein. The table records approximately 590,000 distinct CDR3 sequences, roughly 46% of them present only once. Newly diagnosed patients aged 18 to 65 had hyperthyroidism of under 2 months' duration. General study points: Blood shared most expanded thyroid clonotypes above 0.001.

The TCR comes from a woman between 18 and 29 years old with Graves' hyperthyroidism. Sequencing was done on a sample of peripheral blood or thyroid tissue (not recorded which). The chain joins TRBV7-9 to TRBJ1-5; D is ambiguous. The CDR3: CASRGPGQPQHF. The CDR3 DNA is TGTGCCAGCAGGGGCCCAGGTCAGCCCCAGCATTTT.